The TCR beta chain under discussion was sequenced for a study of cytomegalovirus exposure and HLA in healthy donors. Use of 60 Vbeta and 13 Jbeta primers characterized the PCR. This table comes from immunoSEQ multiplex PCR, and its TCRdb copy is limited to in-frame clones, with some not included. In the table there are about 160,000 clones, 82% of which are singletons. This clone was recorded once. Input material: PBMCs. This TCR was sampled from a girl aged 10-17 years in good health and CMV-seropositive.

CDR3 sequence: CASSRDGVGNQPQHF. The CDR3 DNA follows: TGTGCCAGCAGCAGAGACGGGGTAGGCAATCAGCCCCAGCATTTT. V and J are TRBV7-8 and TRBJ1-5; no firm D call. Germline values: CDR1 SGHVS, CDR2 FQNEAQ. CDR3 length: 15 amino acids. V dropped 5 bases and J dropped 2 bases, with 13 bases sitting between them.